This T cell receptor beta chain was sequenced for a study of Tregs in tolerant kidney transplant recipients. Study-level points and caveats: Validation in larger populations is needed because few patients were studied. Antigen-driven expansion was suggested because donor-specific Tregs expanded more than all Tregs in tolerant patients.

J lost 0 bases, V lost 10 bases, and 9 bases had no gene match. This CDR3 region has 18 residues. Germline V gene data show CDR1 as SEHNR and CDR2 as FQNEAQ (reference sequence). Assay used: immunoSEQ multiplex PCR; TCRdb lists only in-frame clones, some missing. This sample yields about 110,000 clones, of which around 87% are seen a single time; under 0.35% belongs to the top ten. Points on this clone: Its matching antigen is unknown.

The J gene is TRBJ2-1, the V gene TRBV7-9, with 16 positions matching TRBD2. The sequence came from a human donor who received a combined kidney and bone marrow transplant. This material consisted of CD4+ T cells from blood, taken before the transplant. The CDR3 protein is CATLPGLAGGGSYNEQFF. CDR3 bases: TGTGCCACCCTTCCGGGACTAGCGGGAGGGGGCTCCTACAATGAGCAGTTCTTC.